These 18 T cell receptor beta chains originate from one sample sequenced in a study of T cells in Graves' hyperthyroidism and ophthalmopathy. Amplified regions were TCR beta CDR3 sequences from RNA transcripts. The TCR CDR3 first-round RT-PCR relied on the HTBI primer set. In TCRdb, the multiplex PCR reads were re-called with MiXCR into one record per CDR3 protein. The table has under 600,000 distinct CDR3 sequences, about a sixth seen once. What was sequenced was blood. Receptor source: a woman aged 40 to 49 with Graves' ophthalmopathy.

This clonotype was recorded at least ten times. V and J are TRBV11-3 and TRBJ1-2; D gene uncertain. The CDR3 sequence is 12 residues long. Trimming shortened V by 2 bases and J by 10 bases, and 11 bases separated the two germline ends. Germline values: CDR1 SGHNT, CDR2 YENEEA. The CDR3 loop is CASSLTTETYTF. The CDR3 DNA reads as TGTGCCAGCAGCTTAACGACGGAAACCTACACCTTC.

This clonotype occurred a few times. The chain carries TRBV20-1 and TRBJ2-7; the D is unclear. The CDR3 extends over 13 amino acids. CDR1 DFQATT and CDR2 SNEGSKA come from the germline V gene (reference sequence). Trimming left V 5 bases short and J 5 bases short, with 16 bases between. The CDR3 loop reads CSAPQSGDNEQYF. Written as DNA, the CDR3 is TGCAGTGCTCCCCAAAGTGGGGATAACGAGCAGTACTTC.

The chain joins TRBV7-3 to TRBJ1-3; D is ambiguous. Germline assignment: CDR1 SGHTA and CDR2 FQGTGA. The V end was cut by 2 bases, the J end by 1 base, with 9 bases between. The CDR3 length is 15 residues. The CDR3 region is CASSLYSGSGNTIYF. Written as DNA, the CDR3 is TGTGCCAGCAGCTTATATTCGGGTTCTGGAAACACCATATATTTT.

This clonotype appeared many times. This chain uses TRBV6-1 with TRBJ2-1; perhaps TRBD1 as D (5 bases). Between the trimmed V and J ends, which lost 4 bases and 9 bases, there was a span of 13 bases. The CDR3 has 13 amino acids. Germline values: CDR1 MNHNS, CDR2 SASEGT. The CDR3 DNA reads TGTGCCAGCAGTGTCCAGGGTGTCGGTGAGCAGTTCTTC. Protein sequence: CASSVQGVGEQFF.

Only a few counts were recorded for this clonotype. This chain joins TRBV2 and TRBJ1-4; D may be TRBD1 (5 bases). The CDR3 covers 13 residues. The germline V gene encodes CDR1 SNHLY and CDR2 FYNNEI. Trimming stripped 7 bases from V and 7 bases from J, with 13 bases between. The CDR3 sequence: CASMGQGLEKLFF. CDR3 in DNA: TGTGCCAGCATGGGCCAGGGTCTTGAAAAACTGTTTTTT.

This clonotype was counted a few times. The chain uses TRBV19 and TRBJ2-1, with TRBD1 as a possible D gene (6 bases). Trimming cost V 5 bases and J 6 bases, with 14 bases left between them. CDR3 length equals 14 residues. The germline CDR1 and CDR2 sequences are LNHDA and SQIVND (reference sequence). CDR3 bases: TGTGCCAGTAGTCCATCGGACAGTTTCAATGAGCAGTTCTTC. Translating it yields CASSPSDSFNEQFF.

This rearrangement joins TRBV6-2 or TRBV6-3 to TRBJ2-1; D perhaps matches TRBD2 (6 bases). V was trimmed by 2 bases and J by 0 bases, leaving 8 bases between them. This CDR3 has 15 residues. Germline V CDR1 and CDR2: MNHEY, SVGEGT. The CDR3 region has the DNA TGTGCCAGCAGTTACGCGGGGAACTCCTACAATGAGCAGTTCTTC. Amino acids: CASSYAGNSYNEQFF.

This clonotype has at least ten counts. The CDR3, as DNA: TGTGCCAGCAGCAAATTCACCGGGGAGCTGTTTTTT. It specifies CASSKFTGELFF. The chain carries TRBV11-2 and TRBJ2-2; D unclear. V lost 5 bases, J lost 4 bases, and 5 bases lay in between. Germline V CDR1 and CDR2: SGHAT, FQNNGV. The CDR3 length is 12 residues.

The chain employs TRBV7-3 and TRBJ2-1; 10 bases fit TRBD2. Germline V gene data show CDR1 as SGHTA and CDR2 as FQGTGA. J gave up 0 bases and V 2 bases, and 10 bases lay outside the gene matches. The CDR3 totals 19 residues. CDR3 sequence (DNA): TGTGCCAGCAGCTTACAAGGGGGACTAGCGATAAGCTCCTACAATGAGCAGTTCTTC. It specifies CASSLQGGLAISSYNEQFF.

The table lists this clonotype with many counts. This rearrangement joins TRBV12-3 or TRBV12-4 to TRBJ1-6; the D is unclear. This CDR3 comprises 12 residues. Trimming removed 3 bases from V and 7 bases from J, with 4 bases in between. CDR3 sequence (DNA): TGTGCCAGCAGTTTCATGAATTCACCCCTCCACTTT. It codes for CASSFMNSPLHF.

This clonotype was picked up many times. The chain employs TRBV5-1 and TRBJ2-7; 15 bases line up with TRBD2. V dropped 4 bases and J dropped 2; count of bases not matched to a gene: 10. There are 18 residues in the CDR3. Germline V lookup: CDR1 SGHRS, CDR2 YFSETQ. The CDR3 DNA reads as TGCGCCAGCAGCCCGTCGGGGACTAGCGGGAGGACGGCCTACGAGCAGTACTTC. This translates into CASSPSGTSGRTAYEQYF.

This clonotype was observed many times. The chain is built from TRBV7-2 and TRBJ2-7; maybe TRBD2 (6 bases). This CDR3 region has 14 residues. Germline CDR1 is SGHTA and CDR2 is FQGNSA. V lost 5 bases and J lost 1, with 12 bases in between. For the CDR3, the DNA is TGTGCCAGCAGCGTCCGGGACTTGTCCTACGAGCAGTACTTC. It specifies CASSVRDLSYEQYF.

This chain links TRBV5-5 with TRBJ1-1; D not certain. CDR1 SGHKS and CDR2 YYEKEE come from the germline V gene (reference sequence). The CDR3 loop spans 15 amino acids. V was cut by 2 bases and J by 5 bases, with 16 bases left in between. The CDR3 protein is CASSFFTGSGTEAFF. DNA for the CDR3: TGTGCCAGCAGCTTCTTTACGGGGTCTGGGACTGAAGCTTTCTTT. The variable domain in full, completed from reference TRBV5-5 and TRBJ1-1, reads DAGVTQSPTHLIKTRGQQVTLRCSPISGHKSVSWYQQVLGQGPQFIFQYYEKEERGRGNFPDRFSARQFPNYSSELNVNALLLGDSALYLCASSFFTGSGTEAFFGQGTRLTVV.

This clonotype was picked up many times. V gene TRBV20-1 combines with J gene TRBJ2-1; maybe TRBD2 (7 bases). Trimming took off 7 bases at V and 6 bases at J, with 19 bases between the two ends. The length of the CDR3 is 14 residues. Per germline, CDR1 DFQATT and CDR2 SNEGSKA (reference sequence). The CDR3 DNA sequence: TGCAGTGTCAGAGCTCGGGGGGCCATCAATGAGCAGTTCTTC. Encoded protein: CSVRARGAINEQFF.

This clonotype was found many times. V is TRBV7-9 and J is TRBJ2-5; TRBD1 aligns across 9 bases. The junction had 10 bases not matched to a gene; V was cut back by 2 bases and J by 0 bases. Germline V lookup: CDR1 SEHNR, CDR2 FQNEAQ (reference sequence). The CDR3 totals 18 residues. In nucleotides, the CDR3 is TGTGCCAGCAGCTTACGGGGAGGGGGACAGGGTCACCAAGAGACCCAGTACTTC. Protein sequence: CASSLRGGGQGHQETQYF.

The chain is built from TRBV6-2 or TRBV6-3 and TRBJ2-7, with D uncertain. Germline V CDR1 and CDR2: MNHEY, SVGEGT. Trimming pared 10 bases from V and 3 bases from J, leaving 16 bases between. The CDR3 runs 13 residues. The CDR3 protein is CATSMEGYYEQYF. The CDR3 coding sequence is TGTGCCACCTCTATGGAAGGGTACTACGAGCAGTACTTC.

This clonotype was counted at least ten times. The chain links TRBV6-1 to TRBJ1-1; no definite D call. The germline V gene has CDR1 MNHNS and CDR2 SASEGT. The V gene lost 4 bases and the J gene lost 4 bases, with 10 bases spanning the gap. The CDR3 contains 13 residues. CDR3 protein: CASSVTLGTEAFF. In DNA, the CDR3 is TGTGCCAGCAGTGTGACCCTCGGCACTGAAGCTTTCTTT.

This clonotype is medium-sized by share. This chain uses TRBV27 with TRBJ2-2; D is undetermined. Between the trimmed V and J ends, which lost 6 bases and 4 bases, there was a span of 15 bases. The germline V gene encodes CDR1 MNHEY and CDR2 SMNVEV (reference sequence). This CDR3 region has 15 residues. Here the CDR3 reads CASSPWVVGTGELFF. The CDR3 nucleotides are TGTGCCAGCAGCCCCTGGGTTGTCGGCACCGGGGAGCTGTTTTTT.